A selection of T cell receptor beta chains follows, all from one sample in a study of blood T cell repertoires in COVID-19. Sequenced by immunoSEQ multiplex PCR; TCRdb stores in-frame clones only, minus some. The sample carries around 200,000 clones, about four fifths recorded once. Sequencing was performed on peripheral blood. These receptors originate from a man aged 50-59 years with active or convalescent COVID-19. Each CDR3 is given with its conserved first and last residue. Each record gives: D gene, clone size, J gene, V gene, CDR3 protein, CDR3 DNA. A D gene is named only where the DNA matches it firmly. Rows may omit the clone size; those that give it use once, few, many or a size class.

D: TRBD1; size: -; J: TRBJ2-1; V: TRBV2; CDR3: CASSEWDRRNQELFF; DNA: TGTGCCAGCAGTGAATGGGACAGGCGGAACCAAGAGCTGTTCTTC
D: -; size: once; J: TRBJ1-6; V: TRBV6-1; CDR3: CASSQVLSSYNSPLHF; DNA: TGTGCCAGCAGTCAAGTCCTTAGCTCCTATAATTCACCCCTCCACTTT
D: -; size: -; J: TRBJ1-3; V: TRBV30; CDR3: CAWSVGGAGNTIYF; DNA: TGTGCCTGGAGTGTAGGGGGTGCTGGAAACACCATATATTTT
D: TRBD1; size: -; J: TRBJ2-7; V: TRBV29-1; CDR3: CSAVMGQGVSYEQYF; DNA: TGCAGCGCCGTAATGGGACAGGGGGTTTCCTACGAGCAGTACTTC
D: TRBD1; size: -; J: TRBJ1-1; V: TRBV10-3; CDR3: CAIGTGFNTEAFF; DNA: TGTGCCATTGGGACAGGGTTCAACACTGAAGCTTTCTTT
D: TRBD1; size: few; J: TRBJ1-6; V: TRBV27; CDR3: CASRDRDSPLHF; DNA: TGTGCCAGCAGGGACAGGGATTCACCCCTCCACTTT
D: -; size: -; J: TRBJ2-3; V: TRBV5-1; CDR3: CASSLDGTGLATQYF; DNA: TGCGCCAGCAGCTTGGATGGAACAGGGCTAGCTACGCAGTATTTT
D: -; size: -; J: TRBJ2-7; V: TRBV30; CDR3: CAWTGKELSYEQYF; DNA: TGTGCCTGGACGGGGAAGGAACTCTCCTACGAGCAGTACTTC
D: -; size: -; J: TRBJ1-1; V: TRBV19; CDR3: CASSVQRGSTEAFF; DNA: TGTGCCAGTAGTGTACAGCGGGGGAGCACTGAAGCTTTCTTT
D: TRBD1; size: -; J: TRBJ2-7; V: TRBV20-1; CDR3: CSAYRGREQYF; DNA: TGCAGTGCTTACAGGGGCCGGGAGCAGTACTTC
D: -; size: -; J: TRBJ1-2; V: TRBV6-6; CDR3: CASSLETAYGYTF; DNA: TGTGCCAGCAGTTTGGAGACAGCCTATGGCTACACCTTC
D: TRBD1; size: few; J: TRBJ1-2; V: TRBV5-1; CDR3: CASSLETRGDGYTF; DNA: TGCGCCAGCAGCTTGGAAACCAGGGGGGATGGCTACACCTTC
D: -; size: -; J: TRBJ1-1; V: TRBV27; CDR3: CASSLSPPGAGNTEAFF; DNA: TGTGCCAGCAGTTTATCACCTCCAGGGGCCGGGAACACTGAAGCTTTCTTT
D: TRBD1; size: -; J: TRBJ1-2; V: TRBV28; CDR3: CASTPWTGGDYGYTF; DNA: TGTGCCAGCACTCCTTGGACAGGGGGCGATTATGGCTACACCTTC
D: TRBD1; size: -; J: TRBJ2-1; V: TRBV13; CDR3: CASSPRQGRHNEQFF; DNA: TGTGCCAGCAGCCCCCGACAGGGGCGGCACAATGAGCAGTTCTTC
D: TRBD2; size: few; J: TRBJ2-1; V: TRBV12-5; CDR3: CASESGGGPRFF; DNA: TGTGCTAGTGAGTCCGGCGGGGGGCCTAGATTCTTC